This entry lists 25 T cell receptor beta chains sequenced from one sample in a study of T-cell reconstitution after alpha-beta-depleted transplantation in children. A library of TCRbeta sequences, prepared with unique molecular identifiers, was generated. A single record per CDR3 protein comes from TCRdb applying MiXCR to the PCR reads. The table records fewer than 550,000 distinct CDR3 sequences, roughly 15% of them present only once. Specimen: PBMCs, mostly from graft donor cells, collected 360 days after TCRalphabeta/CD19-depleted stem cell transplant. The source is a boy younger than two who had a stem cell transplant for Wiskott-Aldrich syndrome, so the T cells may come from the graft donor.

This clonotype was recorded a few times. V is TRBV5-1 and J is TRBJ2-1; D is undetermined. The CDR3 length is 12 residues. Germline V CDR1 and CDR2: SGHRS, YFSETQ. Trimming removed 1 base at V and 14 bases at J, with 13 bases between. The CDR3 spells CASSLPGPKEFF. CDR3 coding DNA: TGCGCCAGCAGCTTGCCGGGCCCCAAGGAGTTCTTC.

This clonotype was counted a few times. Written as DNA, the CDR3 is TGTGCCAGCAAGCGGGATTGGACTGGAAACACCATATATTTT. It specifies CASKRDWTGNTIYF. The chain employs TRBV6-1 and TRBJ1-3; unclear D gene. CDR1 and CDR2 from the germline V gene are MNHNS and SASEGT. The CDR3 runs to 14 residues. The germline V and J ends were trimmed by 7 bases and 2 bases, with 12 bases remaining between them.

There are a few counts of this clonotype. This chain links TRBV5-5 with TRBJ2-7; TRBD1 matches at 7 bases. CDR3 length: 15 amino acids. After removal of 3 bases from V and 0 bases from J, the junction contained 6 bases not matched to a gene. CDR1 is SGHKS and CDR2 is YYEKEE in the germline V gene (reference sequence). CDR3 in amino acids: CASSSTGASSYEQYF. The CDR3 DNA is TGTGCCAGCAGCTCTACAGGGGCGAGCTCCTACGAGCAGTACTTC.

This sequence joins TRBV24-1 and TRBJ2-2; the D gene could be TRBD1 or TRBD2 (5 bases each). Trimming removed 9 bases at V and 6 bases at J, with 16 bases between. This CDR3 contains 14 residues. CDR1 is KGHDR and CDR2 is SFDVKD in the germline V gene. CDR3 sequence: CATGRQTSPGELFF. CDR3 nucleotide sequence: TGTGCCACCGGGAGACAGACCTCCCCCGGGGAGCTGTTTTTT.

This clonotype was counted only a few times. The chain links TRBV28 to TRBJ2-6; D ambiguous. CDR3 length: 14 amino acids. Trimming shortened V by 6 bases and J by 1 base, and 7 bases separated the two germline ends. Per the germline V gene, CDR1 is MDHEN and CDR2 is SYDVKM. CDR3 residues: CASSTGSGANVLTF. The CDR3 DNA reads as TGTGCCAGCAGCACCGGGTCTGGGGCCAACGTCCTGACTTTC. Full variable domain (outside the CDR3, taken from reference TRBV28 and TRBJ2-6): DVKVTQSSRYLVKRTGEKVFLECVQDMDHENMFWYRQDPGLGLRLIYFSYDVKMKEKGDIPEGYSVSREKKERFSLILESASTNQTSMYLCASSTGSGANVLTFGAGSRLTVL.

V gene TRBV27 combines with J gene TRBJ1-6; D gene uncertain. This CDR3 has 15 residues. Germline lookup yields CDR1 MNHEY and CDR2 SMNVEV (reference sequence). The V and J ends lost 6 bases and 0 bases respectively, with 9 bases between them. The chain's CDR3 is CASRTPSSYNSPLHF. CDR3 coding DNA: TGTGCCAGCAGGACCCCCAGCTCCTATAATTCACCCCTCCACTTT.

This clonotype was seen a handful of times. This CDR3 is CASGLVRTGTGVTEETQYF. The CDR3 region has the DNA TGTGCTAGTGGTTTGGTTAGAACTGGGACAGGTGTAACGGAAGAGACCCAGTACTTC. The V gene is TRBV12-5, the J gene TRBJ2-5, with 8 bases aligning to TRBD1. Trimming took 0 bases from V and 3 from J; bases not matched to a gene: 15. The germline V gene has CDR1 LGHNT and CDR2 FRNRAP. This CDR3 is 19 amino acids long.

V gene TRBV29-1 combines with J gene TRBJ1-1; D call uncertain. Germline loops: CDR1 SQVTM, CDR2 ANQGSEA. The CDR3 length is 15 residues. V shed 4 bases and J shed 3 bases, with 18 bases lying between them. This CDR3 reads CSVGKGAFVDTEAFF. The CDR3, as DNA: TGCAGCGTTGGGAAAGGCGCTTTCGTGGACACTGAAGCTTTCTTT.

The sample holds many counts of this clonotype. The CDR3 protein is CASSESGTSRSNEQFF. CDR3 DNA: TGTGCCAGCAGCGAGTCCGGGACTAGCCGGTCAAATGAGCAGTTCTTC. This rearrangement joins TRBV5-6 to TRBJ2-1; TRBD2 matches 9 bases. There are 16 residues in the CDR3. J lost 7 bases, V lost 4 bases, and 12 bases had no gene match. Germline V gene lookup returns CDR1 SGHDT and CDR2 YYEEEE.

This sequence joins TRBV18 and TRBJ2-4; D unclear. V lost 0 bases and J lost 1, with 1 base in between. The germline V gene has CDR1 KGHSH and CDR2 LQKENI. The CDR3 is 13 amino acids. CDR3: CASSPPAKNIQYF. Here the CDR3 DNA reads TGTGCCAGCTCACCACCTGCCAAAAACATTCAGTACTTC.

V and J are TRBV29-1 and TRBJ2-4; the D gene could be TRBD1 or TRBD2 (7 bases each). The CDR3 spans 14 residues. V was shortened by 7 bases and J by 7 bases, with 20 bases between the two germline ends. The germline CDR1 and CDR2 sequences are SQVTM and ANQGSEA. The DNA of the CDR3 is TGCAGCGCACGATCAAACAGGGGAGGGAACATTCAGTACTTC. It codes for CSARSNRGGNIQYF.

This clonotype occurred many times. V gene TRBV2 combines with J gene TRBJ2-7; D is possibly TRBD1 or TRBD2 (5 bases each). The CDR3 has 14 residues. Trimming left V 2 bases short and J 6 bases short, with 14 bases between. Germline CDR1 is SNHLY and CDR2 is FYNNEI. CDR3 in DNA: TGTGCCAGCAGTGAATTAATGAGGGACGGCGAGCAGTACTTC. Protein: CASSELMRDGEQYF. Looking up the rest from reference TRBV2 and TRBJ2-7 gives the full variable domain: EPEVTQTPSHQVTQMGQEVILRCVPISNHLYFYWYRQILGQKVEFLVSFYNNEISEKSEIFDDQFSVERPDGSNFTLKIRSTKLEDSAMYFCASSELMRDGEQYFGPGTRLTVT.

This clonotype has more than one count but fewer than ten. The chain recombines TRBV10-3 with TRBJ1-5; D is unresolved. The CDR3 runs to 13 residues. Per germline, CDR1 ENHRY and CDR2 SYGVKD. V was pared by 4 bases and J by 3 bases, with 7 bases between. This chain's CDR3 is CAISGILNQPQHF. The CDR3 nucleotides read TGTGCCATCAGTGGGATTCTCAATCAGCCCCAGCATTTT.

The rearrangement links TRBV4-1 to TRBJ2-3; 12 bases match TRBD2. With 1 base clipped from V and 0 bases from J, the junction kept 2 bases outside the gene matches. The CDR3 runs to 17 residues. In germline, CDR1 is MGHRA, CDR2 YSYEKL. DNA of the CDR3: TGCGCCAGCAGCCAAGCGGGGACTAGCGGGAGCACAGATACGCAGTATTTT. The encoded protein is CASSQAGTSGSTDTQYF.

The rearrangement joins TRBV3-1 to TRBJ1-2; 9 bases agree with TRBD1. This CDR3 has 14 amino acids. Germline V gene data show CDR1 as LGHDT and CDR2 as YNNKEL (reference sequence). V was clipped by 4 bases and J by 4 bases; unmatched bases: 4. The CDR3 loop reads CASSRTGAGYGYTF. In nucleotides, the CDR3 is TGTGCCAGCAGCCGGACAGGGGCCGGCTATGGCTACACCTTC.

This chain links TRBV10-2 with TRBJ2-5; 11 bases are a match to TRBD2. J was trimmed by 4 bases and V by 6 bases; bases with no gene match: 10. CDR3 length equals 16 residues. Germline V gene lookup returns CDR1 WSHSY and CDR2 SAAADI. CDR3 bases: TGCGCCAGCAGCCCCCGACTAGCGGGATGGGTAGAGACCCAGTACTTC. Residues: CASSPRLAGWVETQYF.

This clonotype was observed a few times. The chain joins TRBV28 to TRBJ2-3, with D perhaps matching TRBD1 (6 bases). V was clipped by 4 bases and J by 12 bases, with 20 bases between them. CDR1 and CDR2 (germline): MDHEN, SYDVKM. The CDR3 extends over 14 amino acids. In DNA, the CDR3 is TGTGCCAGCAGTTCGCCGGACAGACCTCCCTATCAGTATTTT. It translates to CASSSPDRPPYQYF.

The chain couples TRBV10-3 to TRBJ2-7; 11 bases align to TRBD1. Looked up from germline, CDR1 is ENHRY and CDR2 is SYGVKD. With V trimmed by 4 bases and J by 3 bases, 5 bases remained unmatched. This CDR3 region has 15 residues. CDR3 loop: CAISGWDRGVYEQYF. The DNA of the CDR3 is TGTGCCATCAGTGGGTGGGACAGGGGGGTCTACGAGCAGTACTTC.

In its sample, this clonotype was seen a few times. V is TRBV6-5 and J is TRBJ1-3; D is perhaps TRBD1 (5 bases). CDR1 and CDR2 from the germline V gene are MNHEY and SVGAGI. This CDR3 comprises 21 residues. The germline V and J ends were trimmed by 0 bases and 0 bases, with 24 bases remaining between them. CDR3 in amino acids: CASSYSYELNSKRGSGNTIYF. The CDR3 bases are TGTGCCAGCAGTTACTCGTACGAGTTGAACTCCAAAAGGGGCTCTGGAAACACCATATATTTT.

This chain connects TRBV19 to TRBJ2-5; TRBD2 is a possible D gene (5 bases). From germline, CDR1 is LNHDA and CDR2 SQIVND (reference sequence). The ends were cut back, 4 bases at V and 5 bases at J, with 11 bases in the middle. The CDR3 is 13 residues long. CDR3 sequence reads: CASSNSGWETQYF. In DNA, the CDR3 is TGTGCCAGTAGTAACTCGGGGTGGGAGACCCAGTACTTC.

This clonotype occurred a few times. The V and J genes are TRBV5-1 and TRBJ2-7, with unresolved D. Germline V gene lookup returns CDR1 SGHRS and CDR2 YFSETQ. The CDR3 is 18 amino acids. V lost 4 bases to trimming and J lost 0 bases, with 23 bases between them. This CDR3 reads CASSDGLWIGLSSYEQYF. The CDR3 DNA follows: TGCGCCAGCAGCGATGGCCTTTGGATAGGCTTGAGCTCCTACGAGCAGTACTTC.

The chain recombines TRBV5-4 with TRBJ2-7; D uncertain. CDR1 and CDR2 (germline): SGHNT, YYREEE (reference sequence). V lost 4 bases, J lost 2 bases, and 13 bases lay in between. The CDR3 loop spans 14 amino acids. This chain's CDR3 is CASSPYVGAYEQYF. Here the CDR3 DNA reads TGTGCCAGCAGCCCGTACGTCGGTGCCTACGAGCAGTACTTC.

The J gene is TRBJ2-2, the V gene TRBV12-3 or TRBV12-4; no clear D gene. This CDR3 spans 15 amino acids. Trimming took off 5 bases at V and 3 bases at J, with 13 bases between the two ends. The CDR3 loop reads CASSGVSFYTGELFF. CDR3 coding DNA: TGTGCCAGCAGTGGGGTTTCGTTTTACACCGGGGAGCTGTTTTTT.

The sample holds a few counts of this clonotype. The chain uses TRBV12-3 or TRBV12-4 and TRBJ1-2; 7 nucleotides match TRBD1. The CDR3 has 13 residues. Trimming took 4 bases from V and 8 from J; bases not matched to a gene: 7. CDR3 sequence: CASSSRQGGGYTF. In DNA, the CDR3 is TGTGCCAGCAGTTCTCGACAGGGCGGAGGCTACACCTTC.

This clonotype has only a few counts. V usage is TRBV21-1 and J usage is TRBJ2-3; TRBD1 was called by the table and not checked on the DNA. TRBV21-1 is a recognized pseudogene. This CDR3 has 17 residues. The CDR3 DNA is TGTGCCAGCAGCAACGCCCGGGACAGGGGGTTCACAGATACGCAGTATTTT. It is translated as CASSNARDRGFTDTQYF.